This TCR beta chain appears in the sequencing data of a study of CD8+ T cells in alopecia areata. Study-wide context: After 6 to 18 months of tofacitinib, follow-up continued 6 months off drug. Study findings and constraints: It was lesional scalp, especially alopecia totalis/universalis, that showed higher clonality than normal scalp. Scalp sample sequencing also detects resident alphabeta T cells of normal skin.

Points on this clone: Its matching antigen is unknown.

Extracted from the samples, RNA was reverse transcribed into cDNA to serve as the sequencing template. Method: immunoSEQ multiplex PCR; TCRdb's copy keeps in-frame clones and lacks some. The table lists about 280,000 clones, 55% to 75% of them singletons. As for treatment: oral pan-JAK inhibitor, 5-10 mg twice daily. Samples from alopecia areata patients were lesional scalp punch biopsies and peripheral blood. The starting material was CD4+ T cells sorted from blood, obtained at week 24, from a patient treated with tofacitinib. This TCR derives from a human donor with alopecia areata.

DNA of the CDR3: TGTGCCAGCAAAACAGAGCGGGGGAGAAGGGACGAGCAGTACTTC. Protein: CASKTERGRRDEQYF. This chain connects TRBV6-5 to TRBJ2-7; 8 bases match TRBD2. Unmatched junction bases numbered 13, after V lost 7 bases and J lost 5 bases. The CDR3 is made up of 15 amino acids. Per the germline V gene, CDR1 is MNHEY and CDR2 is SVGAGI.